These T cell receptor beta chains were read from a single sample in a study of lymphopenia after photon versus proton radiotherapy. The data were produced by immunoSEQ multiplex PCR, yet TCRdb's version contains in-frame clones alone and is incomplete. This sample yields fewer than 65,000 clones, of which approximately 83% are seen a single time; 2% to 3% belongs to the top ten. This specimen consisted of peripheral blood, obtained from a patient treated with photon-based radiotherapy. These receptor sequences come from a man aged 35 to 55 with gastric cancer. Each CDR3 is given with its conserved first and last residue. The D gene is left open where the match is weak. A row's size may be missing; if present it is once, few, many or a size class.

TRBV7-2,-,-,TRBJ1-1,TGTGCCAGCAGCCCCTCAAGGGTTGAAGCTTTCTTT,CASSPSRVEAFF
TRBV30,TRBD1,-,TRBJ1-1,TGTGCCTGGAGTGGGACAGGGTCTGGGACTGAAGCTTTCTTT,CAWSGTGSGTEAFF
TRBV7-6,-,-,TRBJ2-2,TGTGCCAGCAGTTCCTCCCCCTTGGGGTGGAGGACCGGGGAGCTGTTTTTT,CASSSSPLGWRTGELFF
TRBV5-8,TRBD2,-,TRBJ2-1,TGTGCCAGCAGCTTCCCGGGGACTAGCGGATCCTACAATGAGCAGTTCTTC,CASSFPGTSGSYNEQFF
TRBV19,-,-,TRBJ1-6,TGTGCCAGTAGTATCGGGGGCATGGGTTCACCCCTCCACTTT,CASSIGGMGSPLHF
TRBV27,TRBD1,once,TRBJ1-1,TGTGCCAGCAGTTTTACAGGGGGCACTGAAGCTTTCTTT,CASSFTGGTEAFF
TRBV9,-,-,TRBJ2-1,TGTGCCAGCAGCGAGGAACCCTTGGGGAGAAGGTCGGGCATTCGACAGTTCTTC,CASSEEPLGRRSGIRQFF
TRBV6-1,-,-,TRBJ2-7,TGTGCCAGCTCGGGTTGGGAGCAGTACTTC,CASSGWEQYF
TRBV18,TRBD2,-,TRBJ2-7,TGTGCCAGCTCCGAGGGCCGGGAGGACGAGCAGTACTTC,CASSEGREDEQYF
TRBV11-3,-,-,TRBJ2-7,TGTGCCAGCAGCCGCGGGGGCGTGGGGAGGGAGCAGTACTTC,CASSRGGVGREQYF
TRBV18,-,-,TRBJ1-6,TGTGCCAGCTCTCAAACGGGTACCGGGCCTTCACCCCTCCACTTT,CASSQTGTGPSPLHF
TRBV30,-,-,TRBJ1-2,TGTGCCTGGAGTGCCTCTACAGGGTTCGGCTACACCTTC,CAWSASTGFGYTF
TRBV18,TRBD2,-,TRBJ2-3,TGTGCCAGCTCACCAGGGCTAGCGGAAGATACGCAGTATTTT,CASSPGLAEDTQYF
TRBV5-1,TRBD2,-,TRBJ2-1,TGCGCCAGCAGCTTGGAGCGGGGCCACTCCTACAATGAGCAGTTCTTC,CASSLERGHSYNEQFF